Following are 15 T cell receptor beta chains from one sample sequenced in a study of identical twins. Via MiXCR, TCRdb re-called the 5' RACE reads, giving one row per CDR3 protein. The sample lists fewer than 250,000 distinct CDR3 sequences, 7.5% occurring once. The sample also formed part of further work on yellow fever vaccine responses in identical twins.

The sequenced material came from memory (CD45RO+) T cells sorted from blood. Receptors were obtained from a woman aged 18-29 years in good health.

This clonotype was observed many times. The chain uses TRBV29-1 and TRBJ2-4, with TRBD1 matching over 9 bases. The CDR3 loop spans 18 amino acids. Germline V gene sequence: CDR1 SQVTM, CDR2 ANQGSEA. The trim removed 0 bases at V and 0 bases at J, leaving 9 bases unmatched. CDR3 amino acids: CSVEDGTGPSVAKNIQYF. In nucleotides, the CDR3 is TGCAGCGTTGAAGATGGGACAGGGCCCAGCGTAGCCAAAAACATTCAGTACTTC.

The chain combines TRBV4-1 with TRBJ2-5, with no clear D. Germline V gene data show CDR1 as MGHRA and CDR2 as YSYEKL. CDR3 size: 14 residues. Trimming removed 0 bases from V and 0 bases from J, with 5 bases in between. CDR3 amino acids: CASSQETDQETQYF. CDR3 coding DNA: TGCGCCAGCAGCCAAGAGACGGACCAAGAGACCCAGTACTTC.

This clonotype was recorded many times. The rearrangement joins TRBV10-3 to TRBJ2-3, with D possibly being TRBD1 (7 bases). Trimming cost V 10 bases and J 6 bases, with 23 bases left between them. The germline V gene encodes CDR1 ENHRY and CDR2 SYGVKD. This CDR3 comprises 15 residues. CDR3 coding DNA: TGTGCCACCCAAGAGGGTCAGGGGGGCCCTGATACGCAGTATTTT. Encoded protein: CATQEGQGGPDTQYF.

In its sample, this clonotype was seen a few times. The chain carries TRBV11-2 and TRBJ1-4; a possible D gene is TRBD1 (6 bases). Trimming took off 1 base at V and 12 bases at J, with 15 bases between the two ends. Germline CDR1 reads SGHAT; CDR2 reads FQNNGV. The CDR3 is 14 amino acids. Here the CDR3 DNA reads TGTGCCAGCAGCTTAGTAGTGGGGGCCGGGGAACTGTTTTTT. It codes for CASSLVVGAGELFF.

This chain uses TRBV19 with TRBJ2-5; D is perhaps TRBD2 (5 bases). CDR1 is LNHDA, CDR2 SQIVND, per germline (reference sequence). The CDR3 loop spans 14 amino acids. The V end was cut by 5 bases, the J end by 4 bases, with 14 bases between. CDR3 sequence reads: CASSGLLGRETQYF. As DNA, the CDR3 is TGTGCCAGTAGTGGGTTGTTAGGGAGAGAGACCCAGTACTTC.

Here the CDR3 DNA reads TGTGCCAGCAGCTTAGTCCAGGGGAGGAATTCTGGAAACACCATATATTTT. Translated: CASSLVQGRNSGNTIYF. The rearrangement uses TRBV7-2 and TRBJ1-3; weak D call: TRBD1 (6 bases). From germline, CDR1 is SGHTA and CDR2 FQGNSA. Trimming left V 1 base short and J 1 base short, with 14 bases between. The CDR3 has 17 amino acids. Full variable domain (missing parts from reference TRBV7-2 and TRBJ1-3): GAGVSQSPSNKVTEKGKDVELRCDPISGHTALYWYRQSLGQGLEFLIYFQGNSAPDKSGLPSDRFSAERTGGSVSTLTIQRTQQEDSAVYLCASSLVQGRNSGNTIYFGEGSWLTVV.

This clonotype was seen only a few times. The chain recombines TRBV9 with TRBJ1-4, with D unclear. The length of the CDR3 is 15 residues. The germline V gene has CDR1 SGDLS and CDR2 YYNGEE. V lost 3 bases and J lost 3, with 12 bases in between. CDR3 bases: TGTGCCAGCAGCGCGGCGGGCCTGGCTAATGAAAAACTGTTTTTT. It translates to CASSAAGLANEKLFF.

This clonotype was seen a handful of times. V gene TRBV7-9 combines with J gene TRBJ2-6; TRBD1 aligns across 8 bases. This CDR3 contains 17 residues. V gave up 1 base and J gave up 0 bases; unmatched junction bases: 2. Germline V gives CDR1 SEHNR, CDR2 FQNEAQ (reference sequence). The CDR3 is CASSLDRGISGANVLTF. Written as DNA, the CDR3 is TGTGCCAGCAGCTTAGACAGGGGGATCTCTGGGGCCAACGTCCTGACTTTC.

The rearrangement links TRBV7-2 to TRBJ1-2; D gene unclear. The V and J ends lost 1 base and 4 bases respectively, with 7 bases between them. Germline V gene lookup returns CDR1 SGHTA and CDR2 FQGNSA. The CDR3 contains 13 residues. CDR3 residues: CASSLGEPYGYTF. The CDR3 nucleotides read TGTGCCAGCAGCTTAGGTGAACCCTATGGCTACACCTTC.

This clonotype has just a few counts. The genes are TRBV28 and TRBJ2-3; 9 positions match TRBD1. Germline trimming cut 4 bases from V and 4 bases from J; bases unmatched to any gene: 9. The germline CDR1 and CDR2 sequences are MDHEN and SYDVKM. The CDR3 length is 16 residues. CDR3 bases: TGTGCCAGCAGTTCTCCCGGGACAGGGTCGGCAGATACGCAGTATTTT. Its translation is CASSSPGTGSADTQYF.

This clonotype came up a few times. DNA for the CDR3: TGCGCCAGCAGCTTTGGACAGGGCATACTAATCTCCACAGATACGCAGTATTTT. This codes for CASSFGQGILISTDTQYF. The chain is built from TRBV5-1 and TRBJ2-3, with 8 bases matching TRBD1. Germline loops: CDR1 SGHRS, CDR2 YFSETQ. The CDR3 runs 18 residues. V was pared by 2 bases and J by 2 bases, with 13 bases of the junction left unmatched.

The CDR3 DNA sequence: TGCGCCAGCAGCTTGGGACTAGCGGGAGGAGGGTCAGATACGCAGTATTTT. This translates into CASSLGLAGGGSDTQYF. The chain is built from TRBV5-1 and TRBJ2-3; 13 bases match TRBD2. Germline CDR1 reads SGHRS; CDR2 reads YFSETQ. The CDR3 loop spans 17 amino acids. V lost 0 bases, J lost 4 bases, and 5 bases stayed unmatched.

This clonotype was counted a few times. The chain has TRBV6-5 and TRBJ1-5; 7 positions agree with TRBD1. The CDR3 has 12 amino acids. V was clipped by 6 bases and J by 6 bases; unmatched bases: 2. The germline V gene encodes CDR1 MNHEY and CDR2 SVGAGI. The chain's CDR3 is CASRTGSQPQHF. CDR3 sequence (DNA): TGTGCCAGCAGGACAGGGTCTCAGCCCCAGCATTTT.

The chain uses TRBV5-8 and TRBJ2-5; D not certain. The CDR3 covers 14 residues. Trimming took off 4 bases at V and 4 bases at J, with 14 bases between the two ends. From germline, CDR1 is SGHTS and CDR2 YDEGEE. CDR3 region: CASSQWTGRETQYF. The CDR3 DNA reads as TGTGCCAGCAGCCAATGGACGGGCAGAGAGACCCAGTACTTC.

In its sample, this clonotype was seen many times. V is TRBV12-3 or TRBV12-4 and J is TRBJ1-2; TRBD1 aligns across 7 bases. V shed 7 bases, J shed 7 bases, and the junction held 12 bases outside the gene matches. This CDR3 is built from 14 residues. DNA for the CDR3: TGTGCCAGCACGAACCTAGGGACAGCCGGTGGCTACACCTTC. It codes for CASTNLGTAGGYTF.